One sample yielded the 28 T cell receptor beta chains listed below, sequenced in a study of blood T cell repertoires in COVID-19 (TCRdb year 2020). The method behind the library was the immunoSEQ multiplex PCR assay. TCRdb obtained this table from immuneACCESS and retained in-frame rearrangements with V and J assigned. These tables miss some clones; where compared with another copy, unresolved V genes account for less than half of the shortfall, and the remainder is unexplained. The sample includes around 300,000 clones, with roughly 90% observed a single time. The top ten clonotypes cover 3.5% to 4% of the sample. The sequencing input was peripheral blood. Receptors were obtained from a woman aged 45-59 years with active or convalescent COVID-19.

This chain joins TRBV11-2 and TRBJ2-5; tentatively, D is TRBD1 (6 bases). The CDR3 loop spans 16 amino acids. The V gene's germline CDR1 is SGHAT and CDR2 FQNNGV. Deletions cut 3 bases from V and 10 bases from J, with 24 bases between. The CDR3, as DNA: TGTGCCAGCAGCTTGGGTGGGGGCCCGTGGTATTCGGACCAGTACTTC. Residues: CASSLGGGPWYSDQYF. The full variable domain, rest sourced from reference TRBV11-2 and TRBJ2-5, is EAGVAQSPRYKIIEKRQSVAFWCNPISGHATLYWYQQILGQGPKLLIQFQNNGVVDDSQLPKDRFSAERLKGVDSTLKIQPAKLEDSAVYLCASSLGGGPWYSDQYFGPGTRLLVL.

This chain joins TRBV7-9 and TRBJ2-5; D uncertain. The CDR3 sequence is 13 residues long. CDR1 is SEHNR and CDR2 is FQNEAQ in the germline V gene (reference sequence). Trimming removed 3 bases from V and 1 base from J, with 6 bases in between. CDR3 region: CASSLAPQETQYF. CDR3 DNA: TGTGCCAGCAGCTTGGCCCCCCAAGAGACCCAGTACTTC. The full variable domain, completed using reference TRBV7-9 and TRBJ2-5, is DTGVSQNPRHKITKRGQNVTFRCDPISEHNRLYWYRQTLGQGPEFLTYFQNEAQLEKSRLLSDRFSAERPKGSFSTLEIQRTEQGDSAMYLCASSLAPQETQYFGPGTRLLVL.

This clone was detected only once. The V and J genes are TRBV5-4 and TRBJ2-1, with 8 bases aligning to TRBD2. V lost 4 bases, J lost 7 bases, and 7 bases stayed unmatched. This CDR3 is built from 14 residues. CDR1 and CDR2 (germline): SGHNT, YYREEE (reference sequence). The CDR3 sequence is CASSRGLEGNEQFF. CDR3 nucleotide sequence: TGTGCCAGCAGCCGGGGACTAGAGGGGAATGAGCAGTTCTTC.

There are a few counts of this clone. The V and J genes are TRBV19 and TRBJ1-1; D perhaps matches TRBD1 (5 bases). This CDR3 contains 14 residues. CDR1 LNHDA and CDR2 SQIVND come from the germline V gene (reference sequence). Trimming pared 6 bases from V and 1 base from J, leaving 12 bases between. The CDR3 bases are TGTGCCAGTAGCCGGGCAGGGTCGAACACTGAAGCTTTCTTT. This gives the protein CASSRAGSNTEAFF.

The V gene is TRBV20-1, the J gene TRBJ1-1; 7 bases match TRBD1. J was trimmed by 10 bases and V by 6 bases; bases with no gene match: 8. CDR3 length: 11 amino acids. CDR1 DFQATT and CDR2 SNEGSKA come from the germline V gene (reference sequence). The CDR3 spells CSASQGNLAFF. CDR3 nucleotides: TGCAGTGCGTCACAGGGGAATTTAGCTTTCTTT.

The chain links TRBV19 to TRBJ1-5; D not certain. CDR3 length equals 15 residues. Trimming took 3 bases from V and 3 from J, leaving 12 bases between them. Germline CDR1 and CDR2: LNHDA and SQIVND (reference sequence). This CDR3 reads CASSIDNGVNQPQHF. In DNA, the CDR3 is TGTGCCAGTAGTATTGACAATGGCGTCAATCAGCCCCAGCATTTT.

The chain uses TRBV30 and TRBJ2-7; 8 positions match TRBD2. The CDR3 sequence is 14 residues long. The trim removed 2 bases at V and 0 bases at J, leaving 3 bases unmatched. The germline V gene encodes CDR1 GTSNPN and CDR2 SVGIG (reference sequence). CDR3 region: CAWSLAGGSYEQYF. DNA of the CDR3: TGTGCCTGGAGTCTTGCGGGAGGCTCCTACGAGCAGTACTTC.

This CDR3 reads CASSYSPAGSTDTQYF. The CDR3 coding sequence is TGTGCCAGCAGTTACTCGCCAGCCGGGAGCACAGATACGCAGTATTTT. The J gene is TRBJ2-3, the V gene TRBV6-5; D call uncertain. Germline V gene sequence: CDR1 MNHEY, CDR2 SVGAGI. The CDR3 has 16 residues. Trimming removed 0 bases from V and 0 bases from J, with 10 bases in between.

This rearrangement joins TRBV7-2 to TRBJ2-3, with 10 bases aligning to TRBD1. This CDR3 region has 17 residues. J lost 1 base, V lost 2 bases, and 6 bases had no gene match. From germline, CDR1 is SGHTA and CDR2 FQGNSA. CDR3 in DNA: TGTGCCAGCAGCTTACGGGACAGGGGACGGGGCACAGATACGCAGTATTTT. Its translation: CASSLRDRGRGTDTQYF.

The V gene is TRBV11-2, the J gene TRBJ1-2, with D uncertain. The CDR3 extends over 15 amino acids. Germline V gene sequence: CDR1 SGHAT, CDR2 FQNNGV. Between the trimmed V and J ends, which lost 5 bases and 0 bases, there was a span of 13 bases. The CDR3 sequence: CASSAPGLANYGYTF. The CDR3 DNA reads TGTGCCAGCAGCGCACCAGGATTAGCTAACTATGGCTACACCTTC. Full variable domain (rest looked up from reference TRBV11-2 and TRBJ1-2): EAGVAQSPRYKIIEKRQSVAFWCNPISGHATLYWYQQILGQGPKLLIQFQNNGVVDDSQLPKDRFSAERLKGVDSTLKIQPAKLEDSAVYLCASSAPGLANYGYTFGSGTRLTVV.

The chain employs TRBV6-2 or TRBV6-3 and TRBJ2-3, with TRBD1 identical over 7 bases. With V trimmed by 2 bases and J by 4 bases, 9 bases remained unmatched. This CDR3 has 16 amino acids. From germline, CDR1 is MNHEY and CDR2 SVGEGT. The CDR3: CASSYEARGISDTQYF. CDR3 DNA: TGTGCCAGCAGTTACGAGGCCAGGGGGATATCAGATACGCAGTATTTT.

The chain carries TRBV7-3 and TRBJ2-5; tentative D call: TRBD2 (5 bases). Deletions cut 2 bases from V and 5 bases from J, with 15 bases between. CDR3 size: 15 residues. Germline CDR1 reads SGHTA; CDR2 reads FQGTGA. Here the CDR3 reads CASSLLASSMETQYF. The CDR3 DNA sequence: TGTGCCAGCAGCTTACTTGCTAGCTCAATGGAGACCCAGTACTTC. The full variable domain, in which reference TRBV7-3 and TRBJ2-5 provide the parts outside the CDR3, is GAGVSQTPSNKVTEKGKYVELRCDPISGHTALYWYRQSLGQGPEFLIYFQGTGAADDSGLPNDRFFAVRPEGSVSTLKIQRTERGDSAVYLCASSLLASSMETQYFGPGTRLLVL.

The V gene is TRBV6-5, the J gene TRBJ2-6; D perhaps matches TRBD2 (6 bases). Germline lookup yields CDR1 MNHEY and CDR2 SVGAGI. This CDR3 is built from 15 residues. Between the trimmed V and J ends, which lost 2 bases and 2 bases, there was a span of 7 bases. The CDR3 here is CASSYGGTGANVLTF. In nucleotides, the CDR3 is TGTGCCAGCAGTTACGGGGGGACTGGGGCCAACGTCCTGACTTTC.

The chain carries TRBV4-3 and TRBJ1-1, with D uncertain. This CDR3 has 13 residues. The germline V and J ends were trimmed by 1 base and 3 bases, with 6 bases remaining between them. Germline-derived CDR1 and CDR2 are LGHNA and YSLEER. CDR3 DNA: TGCGCCAGCAGCCAAGGGCGGTACACTGAAGCTTTCTTT. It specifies CASSQGRYTEAFF.

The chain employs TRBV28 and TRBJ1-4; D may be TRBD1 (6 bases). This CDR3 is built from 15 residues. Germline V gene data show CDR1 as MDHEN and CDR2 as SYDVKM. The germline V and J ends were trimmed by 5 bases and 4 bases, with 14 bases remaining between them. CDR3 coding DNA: TGTGCCAGCAGTCCAAGGACAGACTATAATGAAAAACTGTTTTTT. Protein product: CASSPRTDYNEKLFF.

The CDR3 loop is CSVLGGGDGYTF. CDR3 DNA sequence: TGCAGCGTCCTCGGGGGTGGGGATGGCTACACCTTC. This rearrangement joins TRBV29-1 to TRBJ1-2; possibly TRBD1 for D (5 bases). Trimming left V 6 bases short and J 6 bases short, with 14 bases between. CDR3 size: 12 residues. Germline V lookup: CDR1 SQVTM, CDR2 ANQGSEA.

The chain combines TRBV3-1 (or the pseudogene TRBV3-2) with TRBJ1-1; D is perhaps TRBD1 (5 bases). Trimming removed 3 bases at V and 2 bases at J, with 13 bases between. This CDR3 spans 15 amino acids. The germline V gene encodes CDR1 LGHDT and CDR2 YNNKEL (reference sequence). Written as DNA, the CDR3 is TGTGCCAGCAGCCACCCGACAGAGTTTAACACTGAAGCTTTCTTT. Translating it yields CASSHPTEFNTEAFF.

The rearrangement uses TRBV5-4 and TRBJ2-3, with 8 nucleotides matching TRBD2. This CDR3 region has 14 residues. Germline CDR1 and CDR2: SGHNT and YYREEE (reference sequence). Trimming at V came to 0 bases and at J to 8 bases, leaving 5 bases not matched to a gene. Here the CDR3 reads CASSLAGGPGTQYF. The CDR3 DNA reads TGTGCCAGCAGCTTGGCGGGGGGGCCGGGTACGCAGTATTTT.

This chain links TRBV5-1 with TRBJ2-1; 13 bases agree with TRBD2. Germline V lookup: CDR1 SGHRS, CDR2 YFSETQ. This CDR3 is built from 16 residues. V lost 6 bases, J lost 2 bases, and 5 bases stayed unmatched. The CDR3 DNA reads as TGCGCCAGCATCCCGACTAGCGGGAGGACCTACAATGAGCAGTTCTTC. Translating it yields CASIPTSGRTYNEQFF.

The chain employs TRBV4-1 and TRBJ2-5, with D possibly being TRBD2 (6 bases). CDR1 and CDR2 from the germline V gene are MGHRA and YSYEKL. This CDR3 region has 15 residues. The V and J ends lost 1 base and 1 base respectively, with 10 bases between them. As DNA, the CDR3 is TGCGCCAGCAGCCAAGTTACTAGCCTCCAAGAGACCCAGTACTTC. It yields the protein CASSQVTSLQETQYF.

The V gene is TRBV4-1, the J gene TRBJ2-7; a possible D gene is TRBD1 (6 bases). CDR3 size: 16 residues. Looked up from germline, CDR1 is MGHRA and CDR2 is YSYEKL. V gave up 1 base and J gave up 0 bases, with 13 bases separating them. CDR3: CASSQVGTGSSYEQYF. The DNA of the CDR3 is TGCGCCAGCAGCCAAGTAGGAACAGGGAGCTCCTACGAGCAGTACTTC.

Here the CDR3 DNA reads TGTGCCAGCAGTGAATACAGATACGAGCAGTACTTC. Amino acid sequence: CASSEYRYEQYF. The chain is built from TRBV6-1 and TRBJ2-7; D remains unclear. This CDR3 has 12 amino acids. Germline-derived CDR1 and CDR2 are MNHNS and SASEGT. Trimming took 2 bases from V and 4 from J, leaving 6 bases between them.

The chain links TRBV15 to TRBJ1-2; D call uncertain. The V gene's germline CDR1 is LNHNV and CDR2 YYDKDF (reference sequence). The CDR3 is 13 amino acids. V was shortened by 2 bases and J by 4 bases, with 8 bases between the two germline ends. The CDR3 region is CATSRSNLYGYTF. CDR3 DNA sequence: TGTGCCACCAGCAGATCTAACCTCTATGGCTACACCTTC.

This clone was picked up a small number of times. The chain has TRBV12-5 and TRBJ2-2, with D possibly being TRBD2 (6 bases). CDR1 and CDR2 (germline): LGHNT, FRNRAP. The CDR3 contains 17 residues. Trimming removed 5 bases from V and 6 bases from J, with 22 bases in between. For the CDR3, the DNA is TGTGCTAGTGGTCCCTGGGAGGTAGCCCCCAACCCCGGGGAGCTGTTTTTT. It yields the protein CASGPWEVAPNPGELFF.

The CDR3 protein is CASSLEFSLNSPLHF. CDR3 DNA: TGTGCCAGCAGCTTGGAATTTAGTTTGAATTCACCCCTCCACTTT. The rearrangement links TRBV5-8 to TRBJ1-6; no definite D call. V lost 0 bases and J 7 bases, leaving 11 bases between the germline ends. Per germline, CDR1 SGHTS and CDR2 YDEGEE. The CDR3 is 15 residues long.

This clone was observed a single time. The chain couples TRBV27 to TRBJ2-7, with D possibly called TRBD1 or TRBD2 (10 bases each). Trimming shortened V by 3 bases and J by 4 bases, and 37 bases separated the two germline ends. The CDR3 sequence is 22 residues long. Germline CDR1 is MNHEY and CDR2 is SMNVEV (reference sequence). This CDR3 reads CASSFKAGTGVFSSGGRYEQYF. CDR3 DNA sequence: TGTGCCAGCAGTTTCAAAGCTGGGACAGGGGTATTTTCTAGCGGGGGACGTTACGAGCAGTACTTC.

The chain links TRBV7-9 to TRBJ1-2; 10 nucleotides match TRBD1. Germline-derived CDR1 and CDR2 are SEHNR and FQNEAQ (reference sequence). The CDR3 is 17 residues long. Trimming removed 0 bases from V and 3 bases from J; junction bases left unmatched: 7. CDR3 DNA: TGTGCCAGCAGCTTAGCGTGGAGGGACAGGGGATACTATGGCTACACCTTC. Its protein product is CASSLAWRDRGYYGYTF.

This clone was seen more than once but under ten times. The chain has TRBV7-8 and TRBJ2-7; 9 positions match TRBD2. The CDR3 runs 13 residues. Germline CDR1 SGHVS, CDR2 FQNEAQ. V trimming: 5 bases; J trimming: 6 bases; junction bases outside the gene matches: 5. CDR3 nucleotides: TGTGCCAGCAGCCGCGGGAGGGTCGGCGAGCAGTACTTC. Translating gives CASSRGRVGEQYF.